This entry features one T cell receptor (beta chain) sequence. The sample belongs to a study of control samples from healthy donors and cancer patients. Libraries were prepared by immunoSEQ multiplex PCR; TCRdb keeps only in-frame clonotypes and omits some of them. The sample lists around 120,000 clones, over 90% occurring once. The V end lost 1 base, the J end lost 4 bases, and 16 bases lay between the germline ends. Germline CDR1 reads MGHRA; CDR2 reads YSYEKL. This CDR3 comprises 16 residues. The sequencing sample was made of blood. This clonotype was sampled from a young man in good health. The chain is built from TRBV4-1 and TRBJ1-2; D not certain. The CDR3 spells CASSQGFIDTSYGYTF. The CDR3 region has the DNA TGCGCCAGCAGCCAAGGATTCATAGACACCTCCTATGGCTACACCTTC.